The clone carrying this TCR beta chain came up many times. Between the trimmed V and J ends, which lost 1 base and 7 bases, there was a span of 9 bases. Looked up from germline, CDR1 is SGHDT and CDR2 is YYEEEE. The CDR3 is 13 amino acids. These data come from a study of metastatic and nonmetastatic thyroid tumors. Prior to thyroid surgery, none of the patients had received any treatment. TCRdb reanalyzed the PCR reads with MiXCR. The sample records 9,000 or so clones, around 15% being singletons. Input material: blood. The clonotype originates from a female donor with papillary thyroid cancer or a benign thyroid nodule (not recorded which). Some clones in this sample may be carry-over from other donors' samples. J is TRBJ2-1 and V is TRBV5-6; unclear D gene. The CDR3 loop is CASSLFMGNEQFF. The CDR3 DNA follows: TGTGCCAGCAGCTTGTTCATGGGAAATGAGCAGTTCTTC.